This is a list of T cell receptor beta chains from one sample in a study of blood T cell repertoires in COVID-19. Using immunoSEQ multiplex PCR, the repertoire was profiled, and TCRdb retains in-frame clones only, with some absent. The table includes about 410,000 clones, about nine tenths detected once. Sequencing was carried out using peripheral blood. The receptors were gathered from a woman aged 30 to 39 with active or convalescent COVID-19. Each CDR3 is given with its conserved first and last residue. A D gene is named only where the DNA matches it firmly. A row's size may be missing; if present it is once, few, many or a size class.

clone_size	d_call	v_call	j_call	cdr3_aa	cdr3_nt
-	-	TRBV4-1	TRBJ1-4	CASSQGLVGGEKLFF	TGCGCCAGCAGCCAAGGCCTCGTAGGCGGCGAAAAACTGTTTTTT
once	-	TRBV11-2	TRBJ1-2	CASSLDTRGVAF	TGTGCCAGCAGCTTAGATACCCGGGGGGTGGCCTTC
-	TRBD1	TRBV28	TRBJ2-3	CASSPWTGHFTDTQYF	TGTGCCAGCAGTCCATGGACAGGTCACTTCACAGATACGCAGTATTTT
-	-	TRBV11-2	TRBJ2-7	CASSLRRDTPYEQYF	TGTGCCAGCAGCTTACGTCGGGACACCCCCTACGAGCAGTACTTC
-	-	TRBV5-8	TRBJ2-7	CASSLYVTQGEQYF	TGTGCCAGCAGCTTGTACGTGACTCAGGGCGAGCAGTACTTC
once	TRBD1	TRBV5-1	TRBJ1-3	CASSFQGASGNTIYF	TGCGCCAGCAGCTTCCAGGGGGCGTCTGGAAACACCATATATTTT
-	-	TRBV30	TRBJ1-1	CAWSHTGSNTEAFF	TGTGCCTGGAGTCACACAGGGTCGAACACTGAAGCTTTCTTT
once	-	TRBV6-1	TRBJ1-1	CASSELRGTEAFF	TGTGCCAGCAGTGAATTGAGAGGGACTGAAGCTTTCTTT
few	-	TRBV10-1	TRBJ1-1	CASSVGGRRTEAFF	TGCGCCAGCAGTGTGGGGGGGCGGAGGACTGAAGCTTTCTTT
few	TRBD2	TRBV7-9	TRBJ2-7	CASAPGLGSSYEQYF	TGTGCCTCCGCCCCGGGACTAGGTTCCTCCTACGAGCAGTACTTC
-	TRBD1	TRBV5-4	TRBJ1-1	CASIGQGNTEAFF	TGTGCCAGCATTGGACAGGGGAACACTGAAGCTTTCTTT
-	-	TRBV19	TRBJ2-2	CASSQGTGELFF	TGTGCCAGTAGCCAGGGCACCGGGGAGCTGTTTTTT
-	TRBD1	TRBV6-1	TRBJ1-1	CASSEAPRTGTEAFF	TGTGCCAGCAGTGAGGCTCCCCGGACAGGGACTGAAGCTTTCTTT
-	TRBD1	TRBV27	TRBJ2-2	CASSSPGQSFGELFF	TGTGCCAGCAGTTCGCCGGGACAGAGTTTCGGGGAGCTGTTTTTT
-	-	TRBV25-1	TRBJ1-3	CASSLSSGNTIYF	TGTGCCAGCAGTTTATCGTCTGGAAACACCATATATTTT
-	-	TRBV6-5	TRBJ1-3	CASSQGDSGNTIYF	TGTGCCAGCAGTCAGGGTGACTCTGGAAACACCATATATTTT
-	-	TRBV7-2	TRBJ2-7	CASSLLPGDYEQYF	TGTGCCAGCAGCTTACTCCCAGGGGACTACGAGCAGTACTTC
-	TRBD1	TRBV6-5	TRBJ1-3	CASSYEGANGNTIYF	TGTGCCAGCAGTTACGAGGGGGCGAATGGAAACACCATATATTTT
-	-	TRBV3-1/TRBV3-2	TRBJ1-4	CASSPGHPATNEKLFF	TGTGCCAGCAGCCCCGGACACCCGGCAACTAATGAAAAACTGTTTTTT
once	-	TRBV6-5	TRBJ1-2	CASRVGLDYGYTF	TGTGCCAGCAGGGTGGGGCTGGACTATGGCTACACCTTC
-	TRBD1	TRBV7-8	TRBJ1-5	CASSLTGTGVQPQHF	TGTGCCAGCAGCTTGACCGGGACAGGGGTACAGCCCCAGCATTTT
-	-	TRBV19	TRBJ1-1	CASRWQGTNTEAFF	TGTGCCAGTAGATGGCAGGGGACAAACACTGAAGCTTTCTTT
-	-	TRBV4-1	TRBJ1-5	CASSPSRGGSQPQHF	TGCGCCAGCAGCCCCTCCCGAGGTGGTAGTCAGCCCCAGCATTTT
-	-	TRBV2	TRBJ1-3	CASSADSSGNTIYF	TGTGCCAGCAGCGCGGACAGCTCTGGAAACACCATATATTTT
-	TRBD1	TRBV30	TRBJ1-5	CAWSVVGQRQPQHF	TGTGCCTGGAGTGTCGTGGGACAGCGGCAGCCCCAGCATTTT
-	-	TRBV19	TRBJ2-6	CASSIRGFSGANVLTF	TGTGCCAGTAGTATTAGGGGTTTCTCTGGGGCCAACGTCCTGACTTTC
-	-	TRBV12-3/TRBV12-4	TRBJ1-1	CASSPMLEVEAFF	TGTGCCAGCAGCCCTATGCTTGAGGTTGAAGCTTTCTTT
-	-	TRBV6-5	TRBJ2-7	CASSYGQTYEQYF	TGTGCCAGCAGTTACGGGCAAACGTACGAGCAGTACTTC
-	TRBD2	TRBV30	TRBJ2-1	CAWNMARTSGNHNEQFF	TGTGCCTGGAATATGGCGAGGACTAGCGGGAACCACAATGAGCAGTTCTTC
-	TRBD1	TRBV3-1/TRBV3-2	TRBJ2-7	CASSLGQGSYEQYF	TGTGCCAGCAGCCTGGGACAGGGAAGCTACGAGCAGTACTTC
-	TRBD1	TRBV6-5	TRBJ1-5	CASHGQGGEPQHF	TGTGCCAGCCATGGACAGGGTGGGGAGCCCCAGCATTTT
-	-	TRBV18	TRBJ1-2	CASSPPGRYGYTF	TGTGCCAGCTCACCACCAGGGAGGTATGGCTACACCTTC
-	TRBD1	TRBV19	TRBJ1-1	CASSIGTGHTEAFF	TGTGCCAGTAGTATTGGGACAGGGCACACTGAAGCTTTCTTT
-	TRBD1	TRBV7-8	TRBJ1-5	CASSYRASQGGVDQPQHF	TGTGCCAGCAGCTACCGAGCGTCACAGGGGGGTGTGGATCAGCCCCAGCATTTT
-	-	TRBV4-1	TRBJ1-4	CASSQVGGEKLFF	TGCGCCAGCAGCCAAGTGGGGGGTGAAAAACTGTTTTTT
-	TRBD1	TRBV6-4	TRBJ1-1	CASDHTGTENTEAFF	TGTGCCAGCGATCATACCGGGACAGAGAACACTGAAGCTTTCTTT
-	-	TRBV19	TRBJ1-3	CASRQSSGNTIYF	TGTGCCAGTAGGCAGTCATCTGGAAACACCATATATTTT
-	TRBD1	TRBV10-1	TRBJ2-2	CASSRTGTGGELFF	TGCGCCAGCAGCCGGACAGGGACGGGCGGGGAGCTGTTTTTT
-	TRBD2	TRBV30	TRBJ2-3	CAWSSIGTSGITDTQYF	TGTGCCTGGAGTTCGATAGGGACTAGCGGTATCACAGATACGCAGTATTTT
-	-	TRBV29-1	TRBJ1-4	CSVEDRFGRGDEKLFF	TGCAGCGTTGAAGATCGTTTCGGTCGGGGAGATGAAAAACTGTTTTTT
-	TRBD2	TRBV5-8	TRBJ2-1	CASILRPRLAGDNEQFF	TGTGCCAGCATCCTAAGACCGCGACTAGCGGGAGACAATGAGCAGTTCTTC
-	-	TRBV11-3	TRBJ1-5	CASSYRGSNQPQHF	TGTGCCAGCAGCTATAGAGGGTCCAATCAGCCCCAGCATTTT
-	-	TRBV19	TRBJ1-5	CASSITDYSNQPQHF	TGTGCCAGTAGTATAACCGACTATAGCAATCAGCCCCAGCATTTT
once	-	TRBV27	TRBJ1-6	CASSSGSGYSPLHF	TGTGCCAGCAGTTCAGGCTCCGGATATTCACCCCTCCACTTT
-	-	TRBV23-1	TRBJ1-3	CASSQSRVDARNTIYF	TGCGCCAGCAGTCAATCTCGGGTAGACGCGCGAAACACCATATATTTT
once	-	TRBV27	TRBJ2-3	CASSILGRGLTDTQYF	TGTGCCAGCAGTATCCTCGGGCGGGGGCTCACAGATACGCAGTATTTT
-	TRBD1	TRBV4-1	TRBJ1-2	CASSHEGAAYGYTF	TGCGCCAGCAGCCATGAGGGGGCGGCCTATGGCTACACCTTC
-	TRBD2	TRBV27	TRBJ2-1	CASSATSGGWDEQFF	TGTGCCAGCAGCGCGACTAGCGGGGGGTGGGATGAGCAGTTCTTC
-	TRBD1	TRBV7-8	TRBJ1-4	CASSGPGGREKLFF	TGTGCCAGCAGCGGCCCAGGGGGTAGGGAAAAACTGTTTTTT
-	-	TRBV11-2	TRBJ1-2	CASSLGDGGVYGYTF	TGTGCCAGCAGCTTAGGGGACGGGGGAGTCTATGGCTACACCTTC
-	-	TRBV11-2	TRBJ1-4	CASSARGGTNEKLFF	TGTGCCAGCAGCGCCCGGGGGGGGACTAATGAAAAACTGTTTTTT
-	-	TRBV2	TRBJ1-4	CASSERQVGMGEKLFF	TGTGCCAGCAGTGAAAGACAGGTGGGGATGGGTGAAAAACTGTTTTTT
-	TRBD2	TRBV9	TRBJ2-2	CASSVAPSMASGSSRLSHTGELFF	TGTGCCAGCAGCGTAGCTCCGTCGATGGCTAGCGGGAGTAGCCGCCTCTCCCACACCGGGGAGCTGTTTTTT
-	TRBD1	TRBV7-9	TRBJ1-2	CASSTQGTVYGYTF	TGTGCCAGCAGCACACAGGGGACCGTCTATGGCTACACCTTC
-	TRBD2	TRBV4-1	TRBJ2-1	CASSLTSGGGHEQFF	TGCGCCAGCAGCCTGACTAGCGGGGGGGGTCATGAGCAGTTCTTC